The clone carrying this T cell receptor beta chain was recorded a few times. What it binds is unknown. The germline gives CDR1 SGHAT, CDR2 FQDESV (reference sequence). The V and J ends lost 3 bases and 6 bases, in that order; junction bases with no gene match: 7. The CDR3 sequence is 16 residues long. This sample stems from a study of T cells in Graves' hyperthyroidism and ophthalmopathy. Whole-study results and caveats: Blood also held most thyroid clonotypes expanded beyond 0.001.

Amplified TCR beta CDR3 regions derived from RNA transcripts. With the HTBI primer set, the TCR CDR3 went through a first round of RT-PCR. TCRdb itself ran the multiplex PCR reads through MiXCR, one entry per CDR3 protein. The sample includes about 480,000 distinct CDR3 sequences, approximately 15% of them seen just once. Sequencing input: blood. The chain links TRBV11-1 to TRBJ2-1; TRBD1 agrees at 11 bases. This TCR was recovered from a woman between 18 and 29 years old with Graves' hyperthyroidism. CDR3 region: CASSLVGQGVGNEQFF. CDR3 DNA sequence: TGTGCCAGCAGCTTGGTGGGACAGGGGGTGGGCAATGAGCAGTTCTTC.